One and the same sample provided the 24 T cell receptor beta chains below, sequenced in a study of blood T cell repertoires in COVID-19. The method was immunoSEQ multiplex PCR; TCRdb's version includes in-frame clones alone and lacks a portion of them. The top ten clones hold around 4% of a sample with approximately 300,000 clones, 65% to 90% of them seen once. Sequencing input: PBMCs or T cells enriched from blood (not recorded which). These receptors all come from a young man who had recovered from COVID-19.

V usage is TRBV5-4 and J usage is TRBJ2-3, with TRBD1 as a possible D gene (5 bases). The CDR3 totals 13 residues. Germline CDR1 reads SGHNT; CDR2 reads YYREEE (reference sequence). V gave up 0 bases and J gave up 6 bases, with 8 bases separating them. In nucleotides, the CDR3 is TGTGCCAGCAGCTTGGGCAGGGATGATACGCAGTATTTT. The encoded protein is CASSLGRDDTQYF.

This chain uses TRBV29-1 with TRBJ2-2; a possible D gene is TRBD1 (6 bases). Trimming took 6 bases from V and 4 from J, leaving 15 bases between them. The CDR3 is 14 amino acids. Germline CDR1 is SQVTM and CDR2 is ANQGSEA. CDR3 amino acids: CSVYVQGTTGELFF. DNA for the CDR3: TGCAGCGTCTACGTACAGGGAACCACCGGGGAGCTGTTTTTT.

Written as DNA, the CDR3 is TGTGCTAGTGCCCTCTCGGGGACAGGAAACACCGGGGAGCTGTTTTTT. It translates to CASALSGTGNTGELFF. V gene TRBV12-5 combines with J gene TRBJ2-2; 8 bases fit TRBD1. Trimming took 7 bases from V and 2 from J; bases not matched to a gene: 9. This CDR3 spans 16 amino acids. Germline CDR1 and CDR2: LGHNT and FRNRAP.

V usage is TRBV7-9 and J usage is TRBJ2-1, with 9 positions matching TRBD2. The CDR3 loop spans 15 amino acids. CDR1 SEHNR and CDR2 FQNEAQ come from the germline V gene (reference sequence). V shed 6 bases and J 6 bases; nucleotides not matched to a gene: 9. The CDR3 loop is CASSSRGGAVNEQFF. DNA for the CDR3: TGTGCCAGCAGTTCCCGCGGGGGGGCGGTCAATGAGCAGTTCTTC.

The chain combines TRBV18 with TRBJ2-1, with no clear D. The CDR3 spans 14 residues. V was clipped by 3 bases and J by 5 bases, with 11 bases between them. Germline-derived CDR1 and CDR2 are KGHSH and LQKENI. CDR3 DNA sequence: TGTGCCAGCTCACCTCTACCAAGAGACAATGAGCAGTTCTTC. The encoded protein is CASSPLPRDNEQFF.

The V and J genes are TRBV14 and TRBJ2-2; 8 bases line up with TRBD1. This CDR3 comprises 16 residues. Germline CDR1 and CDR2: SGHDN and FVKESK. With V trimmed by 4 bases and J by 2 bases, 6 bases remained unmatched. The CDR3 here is CASSPWTGINTGELFF. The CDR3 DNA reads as TGTGCCAGCAGCCCCTGGACAGGGATTAACACCGGGGAGCTGTTTTTT.

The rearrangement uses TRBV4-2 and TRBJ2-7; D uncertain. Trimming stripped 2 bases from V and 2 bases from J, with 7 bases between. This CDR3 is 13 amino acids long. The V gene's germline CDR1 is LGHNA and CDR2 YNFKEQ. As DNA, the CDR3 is TGTGCCAGCAGCCAAAATCCAACCTACGAGCAGTACTTC. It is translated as CASSQNPTYEQYF.

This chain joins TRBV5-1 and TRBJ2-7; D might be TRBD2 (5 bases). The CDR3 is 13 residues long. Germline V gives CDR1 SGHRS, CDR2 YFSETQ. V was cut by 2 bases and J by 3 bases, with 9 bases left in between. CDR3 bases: TGCGCCAGCAGCTTACTCCGGGGCTACGAGCAGTACTTC. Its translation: CASSLLRGYEQYF. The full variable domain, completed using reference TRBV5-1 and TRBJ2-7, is KAGVTQTPRYLIKTRGQQVTLSCSPISGHRSVSWYQQTPGQGLQFLFEYFSETQRNKGNFPGRFSGRQFSNSRSEMNVSTLELGDSALYLCASSLLRGYEQYFGPGTRLTVT.

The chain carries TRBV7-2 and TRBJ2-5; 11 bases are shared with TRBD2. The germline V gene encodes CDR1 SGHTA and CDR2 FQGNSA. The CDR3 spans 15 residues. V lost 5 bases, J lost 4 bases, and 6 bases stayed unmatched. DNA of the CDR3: TGTGCCAGCAGCCCCCGAGGACTAGCGGGAGAGACCCAGTACTTC. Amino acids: CASSPRGLAGETQYF.

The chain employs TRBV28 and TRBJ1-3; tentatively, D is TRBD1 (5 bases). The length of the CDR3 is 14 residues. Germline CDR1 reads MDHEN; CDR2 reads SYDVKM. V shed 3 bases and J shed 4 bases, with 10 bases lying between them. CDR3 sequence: CASSFLAGGNTIYF. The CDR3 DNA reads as TGTGCCAGCAGTTTTCTGGCAGGGGGAAACACCATATATTTT.

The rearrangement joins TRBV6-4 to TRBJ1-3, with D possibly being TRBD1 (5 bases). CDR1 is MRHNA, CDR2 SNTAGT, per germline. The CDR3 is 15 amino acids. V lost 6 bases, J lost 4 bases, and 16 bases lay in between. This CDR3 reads CASSEELGLGNTIYF. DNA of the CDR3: TGTGCCAGCAGCGAAGAGTTGGGGCTCGGAAACACCATATATTTT.

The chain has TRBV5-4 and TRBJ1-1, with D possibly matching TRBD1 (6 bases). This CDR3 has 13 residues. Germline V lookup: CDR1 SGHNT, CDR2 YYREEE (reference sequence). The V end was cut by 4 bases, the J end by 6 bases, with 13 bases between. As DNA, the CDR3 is TGTGCCAGCAGCCGGACAGTTCCCCCTGAAGCTTTCTTT. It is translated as CASSRTVPPEAFF.

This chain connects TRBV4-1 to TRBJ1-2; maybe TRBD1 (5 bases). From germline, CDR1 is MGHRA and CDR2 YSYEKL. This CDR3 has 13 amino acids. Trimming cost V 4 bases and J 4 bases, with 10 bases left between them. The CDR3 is CASSLQGGYGYTF. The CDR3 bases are TGCGCCAGCAGCCTCCAGGGTGGCTATGGCTACACCTTC.

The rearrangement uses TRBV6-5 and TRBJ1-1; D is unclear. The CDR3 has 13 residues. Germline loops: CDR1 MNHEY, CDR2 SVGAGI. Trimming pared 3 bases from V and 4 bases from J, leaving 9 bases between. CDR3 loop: CASSYQSGTEAFF. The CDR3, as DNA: TGTGCCAGCAGTTATCAAAGCGGCACTGAAGCTTTCTTT.

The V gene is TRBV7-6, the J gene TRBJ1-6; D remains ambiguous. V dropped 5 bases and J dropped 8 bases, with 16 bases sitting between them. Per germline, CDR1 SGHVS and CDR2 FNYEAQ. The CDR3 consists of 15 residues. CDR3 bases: TGTGCCAGCAGCCCGTCACTTCCTCCGGATTCACCCCTCCACTTT. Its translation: CASSPSLPPDSPLHF.

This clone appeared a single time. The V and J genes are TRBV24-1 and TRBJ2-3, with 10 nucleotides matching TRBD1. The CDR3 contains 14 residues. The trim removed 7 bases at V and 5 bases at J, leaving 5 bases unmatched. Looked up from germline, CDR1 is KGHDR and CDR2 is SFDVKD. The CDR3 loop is CATRGQGQGDTQYF. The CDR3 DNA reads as TGTGCCACCAGGGGACAGGGGCAAGGAGATACGCAGTATTTT.

The CDR3 bases are TGTGCCAGCACCCGAGGGGGCGAGACCCAGTACTTC. It yields the protein CASTRGGETQYF. The chain has TRBV6-5 and TRBJ2-5; TRBD1 matches at 7 bases. The CDR3 consists of 12 residues. With V trimmed by 7 bases and J by 5 bases, 4 bases remained unmatched. Germline values: CDR1 MNHEY, CDR2 SVGAGI.

In nucleotides, the CDR3 is TGTGCCAGCAGCTCATCTCGACAGGGAAAGAAAAACATTCAGTACTTC. Translated: CASSSSRQGKKNIQYF. V usage is TRBV5-4 and J usage is TRBJ2-4, with 7 bases aligning to TRBD1. The CDR3 length is 16 residues. V trimming: 3 bases; J trimming: 4 bases; junction bases outside the gene matches: 10. CDR1 and CDR2 (germline): SGHNT, YYREEE (reference sequence).

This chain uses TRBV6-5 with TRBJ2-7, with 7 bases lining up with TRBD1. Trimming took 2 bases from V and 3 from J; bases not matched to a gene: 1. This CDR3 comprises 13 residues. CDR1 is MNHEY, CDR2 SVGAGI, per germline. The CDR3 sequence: CASSYRQGYEQYF. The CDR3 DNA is TGTGCCAGCAGTTACAGACAGGGCTACGAGCAGTACTTC.

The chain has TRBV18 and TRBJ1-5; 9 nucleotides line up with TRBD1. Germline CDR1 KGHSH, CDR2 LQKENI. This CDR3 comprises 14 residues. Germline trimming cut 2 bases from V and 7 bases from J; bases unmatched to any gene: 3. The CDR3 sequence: CASSPTGGRQPQHF. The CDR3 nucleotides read TGTGCCAGCTCACCAACAGGGGGCAGGCAGCCCCAGCATTTT.

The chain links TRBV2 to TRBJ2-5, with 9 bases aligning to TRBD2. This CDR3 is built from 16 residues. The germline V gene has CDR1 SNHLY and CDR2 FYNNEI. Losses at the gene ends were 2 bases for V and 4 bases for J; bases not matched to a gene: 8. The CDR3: CASSERVSGGGETQYF. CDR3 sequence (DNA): TGTGCCAGCAGTGAACGGGTTAGCGGGGGAGGAGAGACCCAGTACTTC.

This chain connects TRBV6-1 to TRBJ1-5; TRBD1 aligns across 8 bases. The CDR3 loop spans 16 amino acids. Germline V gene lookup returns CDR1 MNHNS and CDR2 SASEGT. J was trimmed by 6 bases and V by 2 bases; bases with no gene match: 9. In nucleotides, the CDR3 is TGTGCCAGCAGTGAAAGCGGGGCAGGGGGCGGTCAGCCCCAGCATTTT. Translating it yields CASSESGAGGGQPQHF.

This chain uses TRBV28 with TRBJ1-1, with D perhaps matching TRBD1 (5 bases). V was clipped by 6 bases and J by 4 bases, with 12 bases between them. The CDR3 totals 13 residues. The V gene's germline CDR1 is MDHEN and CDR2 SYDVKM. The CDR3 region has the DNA TGTGCCAGCAGCCCTGGGGCGGCCACTGAAGCTTTCTTT. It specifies CASSPGAATEAFF.

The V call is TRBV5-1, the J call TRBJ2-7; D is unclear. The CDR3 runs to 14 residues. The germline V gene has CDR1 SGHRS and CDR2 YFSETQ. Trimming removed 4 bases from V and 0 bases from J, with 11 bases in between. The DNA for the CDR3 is TGCGCCAGCAGCCTAGACCCGAGCTCCTACGAGCAGTACTTC. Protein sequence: CASSLDPSSYEQYF.